The clone carrying this T cell receptor beta chain has a count of ten or more. As the template, RNA transcripts were used to amplify TCR beta CDR3 regions. RT-PCR was first run with HTBI primers, then multiplex PCR in a second round. TCRdb reanalysed the multiplex PCR reads using MiXCR and keeps one entry per CDR3 protein. The sample consists of about 220,000 distinct CDR3 sequences, around a fifth of them appearing once. The length of the CDR3 is 15 residues. V shed 2 bases, J shed 5 bases, and the junction held 9 bases outside the gene matches. Germline V gene lookup returns CDR1 MNHNS and CDR2 SASEGT. This specimen belongs to a study of Graves' ophthalmopathy and Graves' hyperthyroidism.

The material sequenced was peripheral blood. This TCR was sampled from a woman aged 45-59 years with Graves' ophthalmopathy. This chain connects TRBV6-1 to TRBJ2-7; 7 nucleotides match TRBD1. The CDR3 sequence: CASSETPGGGDEQYF. DNA for the CDR3: TGTGCCAGCAGTGAAACTCCAGGGGGTGGCGACGAGCAGTACTTC.